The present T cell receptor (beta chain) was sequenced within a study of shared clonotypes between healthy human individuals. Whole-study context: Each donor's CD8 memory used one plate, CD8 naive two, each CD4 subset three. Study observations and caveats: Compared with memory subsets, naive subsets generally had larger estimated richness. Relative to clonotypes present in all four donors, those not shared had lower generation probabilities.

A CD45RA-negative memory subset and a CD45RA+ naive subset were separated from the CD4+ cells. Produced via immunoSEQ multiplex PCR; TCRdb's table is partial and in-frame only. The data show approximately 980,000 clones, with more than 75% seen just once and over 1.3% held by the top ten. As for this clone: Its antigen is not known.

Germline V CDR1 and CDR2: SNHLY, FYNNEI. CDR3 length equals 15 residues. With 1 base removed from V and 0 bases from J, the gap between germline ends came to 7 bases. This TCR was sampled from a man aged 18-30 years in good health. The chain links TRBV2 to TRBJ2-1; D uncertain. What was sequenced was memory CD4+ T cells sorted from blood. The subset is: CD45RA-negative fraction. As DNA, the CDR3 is TGTGCCAGCAGTGAAGGGTCGACCTCCTACAATGAGCAGTTCTTC. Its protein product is CASSEGSTSYNEQFF.